Listed below are T cell receptor beta chains from one sample, sequenced in a study of neurological immune-mediated disorders. TCRdb recomputed calls from the 5' RACE reads with MiXCR, one row per CDR3 protein. The sample yields approximately 70,000 distinct CDR3 sequences, more than 8.5% seen once. The sample comprised PBMCs. The receptors were gathered from a man aged 25 to 40 in good health. Each CDR3 is given with its conserved first and last residue. Fields, in order: CDR3 length, D gene, clone size, V gene, J gene, CDR3 DNA, CDR3 protein. The D gene is left open where the match is weak. Not all rows give a size; the values are once, few, many and, for expanded clones, a class.

>18|-|many|TRBV18|TRBJ2-3
TGTGCCAGCTCACCACCGTCAGGTCTCGGACCTAGCACAGATACGCAGTATTTT
CASSPPSGLGPSTDTQYF
>14|-|many|TRBV27|TRBJ2-1
TGTGCCAGCAGTTTAGCGGGCCTCTACAATGAGCAGTTCTTC
CASSLAGLYNEQFF
>14|-|-|TRBV30|TRBJ2-3
TGTGCCTGGAGTGTACCCCAGGTACCAGATACGCAGTATTTT
CAWSVPQVPDTQYF
>12|-|-|TRBV11-2|TRBJ2-3
TGTGCCAGCCGGGGACCATCCCCTACGCAGTATTTT
CASRGPSPTQYF
>11|-|many|TRBV11-2|TRBJ2-3
TGTGCCAGCAGTTCCCCAGATACGCAGTATTTT
CASSSPDTQYF
>15|TRBD1|-|TRBV5-1|TRBJ2-5
TGCGCCAGCAGCTTGTACAGGGGGCTTGGGGAGACCCAGTACTTC
CASSLYRGLGETQYF
>12|-|many|TRBV6-6|TRBJ2-3
TGTGCCAGCAGCCCTAGCACAGATACGCAGTATTTT
CASSPSTDTQYF
>18|TRBD1|many|TRBV6-6|TRBJ1-5
TGTGCCAGCAGTCCCACGGGACAGGGGGCGCGGGTCAATCAGCCCCAGCATTTT
CASSPTGQGARVNQPQHF
>13|-|-|TRBV11-2|TRBJ2-7
TGTGCCAGCAGCGTAAACAGGGTGTATGAGCAGTACTTC
CASSVNRVYEQYF
>12|-|few|TRBV29-1|TRBJ2-5
TGCAGCGTCCGGGAGTATCTAGAGACCCAGTACTTC
CSVREYLETQYF
>12|-|many|TRBV6-6|TRBJ2-7
TGTGCCAGCACGGACGGGATCTACGAGCAGTACTTC
CASTDGIYEQYF
>12|TRBD1|many|TRBV20-1|TRBJ2-1
TGCAGTACCCAGGGGGCGGGGAATGAGCAGTTCTTC
CSTQGAGNEQFF
>14|-|many|TRBV5-1|TRBJ2-3
TGCGCCAGCAGCCTAACAGGGTTTCCAGATACGCAGTATTTT
CASSLTGFPDTQYF
>17|TRBD1|many|TRBV9|TRBJ2-6
TGTGCCAGCAGCGTAGTAGGGGGCGGGTCTGGGGCCAACGTCCTGACTTTC
CASSVVGGGSGANVLTF
>12|-|-|TRBV7-9|TRBJ2-3
TGTGCGACGCGGCAGGACGAGTTAACGCAGTATTTT
CATRQDELTQYF
>17|TRBD1|-|TRBV27|TRBJ1-2
TGTGCCAGCAGTACCCATACAGGGGGCCCAACTAACTATGGCTACACCTTC
CASSTHTGGPTNYGYTF
>16|-|many|TRBV24-1|TRBJ2-4
TGTGCCACCAGTGATTCCGTAGGGGGTCCCAAAAACATTCAGTACTTC
CATSDSVGGPKNIQYF
>18|TRBD2|many|TRBV10-3|TRBJ2-2
TGTGCCATCAGTCCGGGACTAGCGGGAGAGGGGAGCACCGGGGAGCTGTTTTTT
CAISPGLAGEGSTGELFF
>15|-|-|TRBV5-4|TRBJ1-6
TGTGCCAGCAGCCCCTCAAGGAATGATAATTCACCCCTCCACTTT
CASSPSRNDNSPLHF
>16|TRBD2|many|TRBV29-1|TRBJ2-1
TGCAGCGTCCCTCTTCCAGCGGGAGGGATATACAATGAGCAGTTCTTC
CSVPLPAGGIYNEQFF
>12|-|many|TRBV10-3|TRBJ2-1
TGTGCCATCAGTGTACAGAACAATGAGCAGTTCTTC
CAISVQNNEQFF
>16|TRBD1|many|TRBV28|TRBJ1-1
TGTGCCAGCAGGACCGGGACAGGGGTTTCGTGGACTGAAGCTTTCTTT
CASRTGTGVSWTEAFF
>12|-|many|TRBV7-9|TRBJ1-1
TGTGCCAGCAGCCCGAATACAGGAGAAGCTTTCTTT
CASSPNTGEAFF
>15|-|many|TRBV5-1|TRBJ2-2
TGCGCCAGCAGCTTGAGCACTATGAACACCGGGGAGCTGTTTTTT
CASSLSTMNTGELFF
>17|-|many|TRBV7-9|TRBJ2-1
TGTGCCAGCAGCCTAACCTCGTGGCAGGGGGGATACAATGAGCAGTTCTTC
CASSLTSWQGGYNEQFF
>14|-|many|TRBV5-1|TRBJ2-1
TGCGCCAGCAGCGAGGGGGGATTTCCCAATGAGCAGTTCTTC
CASSEGGFPNEQFF
>14|-|many|TRBV27|TRBJ2-1
TGTGCCAGCAGTTTACTAGGGATTTACAATGAGCAGTTCTTC
CASSLLGIYNEQFF
>14|-|many|TRBV6-2/TRBV6-3|TRBJ2-5
TGTGCCAGCAGTACGGAGGCCGGGTGGGAGACCCAGTACTTC
CASSTEAGWETQYF
>14|TRBD2|few|TRBV6-1|TRBJ2-1
TGTGCCAGCATCCTTAGCGGGACGGCATATGAGCAGTTCTTC
CASILSGTAYEQFF
>16|TRBD2|many|TRBV5-1|TRBJ2-1
TGCGCCAGCAGCTACGGACTAGCGGGGGCCTACAATGAGCAGTTCTTC
CASSYGLAGAYNEQFF
>16|-|many|TRBV28|TRBJ1-2
TGTGCCAGCAGTTTTGTGGGGGACACGTTCAATTATGGCTACACCTTC
CASSFVGDTFNYGYTF
>16|-|-|TRBV29-1|TRBJ2-7
TGCAGCGTTGTTCCGGGGCCCCTAGGGAGCTCCTACGAGCAGTACTTC
CSVVPGPLGSSYEQYF
>14|-|many|TRBV7-7|TRBJ2-5
TGTGCCAGCAGCCCCTTAACGGTCCAAGAGACCCAGTACTTC
CASSPLTVQETQYF
>15|-|many|TRBV12-3/TRBV12-4|TRBJ1-6
TGTGCCAGCAGTCTCGGAGGACGGCCTAATTCACCCCTCCACTTT
CASSLGGRPNSPLHF
>15|TRBD2|many|TRBV6-5|TRBJ2-3
TGTGCCAGCAGAAAAAGCGGGAGCGGCACAGATACGCAGTATTTT
CASRKSGSGTDTQYF
>17|TRBD2|many|TRBV5-1|TRBJ2-3
TGCGCCAGCAGCTTGGCCACTAGCGGGACCAGCACAGATACGCAGTATTTT
CASSLATSGTSTDTQYF
>14|TRBD1|many|TRBV5-6|TRBJ2-7
TGTGCCAGCAGCTTGGGACAGGGGCGCTACGAGCAGTACTTC
CASSLGQGRYEQYF
>12|TRBD1|many|TRBV5-5|TRBJ1-2
TGTGCCAGCGGGACAGCTAACTATGGCTACACCTTC
CASGTANYGYTF
>16|TRBD1|many|TRBV4-2|TRBJ1-2
TGTGCCAGCAGCCAAAGTAGGGGACAGGGCTCCTATGGCTACACCTTC
CASSQSRGQGSYGYTF
>19|-|-|TRBV2|TRBJ2-7
TGTGCCAGCAGTTTCGGCCAGGGAAGTGTGTACCTACACGACTACGAGCAGTACTTC
CASSFGQGSVYLHDYEQYF
>14|TRBD1|few|TRBV20-1|TRBJ2-7
TGCAGTGCACCCTCGGACAGGAGCTCCTACGAGCAGTACTTC
CSAPSDRSSYEQYF
>19|-|-|TRBV5-1|TRBJ2-1
-
CASSFYICSAPDWYNEQFF
>12|-|many|TRBV5-1|TRBJ1-1
TGCGCCAGCGGGAAGGGTGACACTGAAGCTTTCTTT
CASGKGDTEAFF
>15|-|many|TRBV9|TRBJ1-1
TGTGCCAGCAGCGTAGCCCTTGAGGCGTTCACTGAAGCTTTCTTT
CASSVALEAFTEAFF
>16|-|many|TRBV7-2|TRBJ2-7
TGTGCCAGCAGCTTAGCTGGGGTGGTCGGGCCCTACGAGCAGTACTTC
CASSLAGVVGPYEQYF
>17|-|many|TRBV20-1|TRBJ2-1
TGCAGTGCTAGAGGTCGCGCGCGCAGCCCCCTTTCTAATGAGCAGTTCTTC
CSARGRARSPLSNEQFF
>12|-|-|TRBV15|TRBJ1-5
TGTGCCACCAGCGTCGGGAATCAGCCCCAGCATTTT
CATSVGNQPQHF
>14|-|-|TRBV28|TRBJ2-1
TGTGCCAGCAGTTTTGGAACGGTATCCTATGAGCAGTTCTTC
CASSFGTVSYEQFF
>13|-|-|TRBV20-1|TRBJ1-2
TGCAGTGCTCCCGACCCCCCCGGCTATGGCTACACCTTC
CSAPDPPGYGYTF
>15|-|-|TRBV5-1|TRBJ1-1
TGCGCCAGCAGCTTGGGATCGGGACTTAACACTGAAGCTTTCTTT
CASSLGSGLNTEAFF
>15|-|few|TRBV29-1|TRBJ2-2
TGCAGCGTTGAAGATCTAGCAGGCAACACCGGGGAGCTGTTTTTT
CSVEDLAGNTGELFF
>13|-|-|TRBV6-6|TRBJ2-7
TGTGCCAGCAGTTACTCGTCTAGCTACGAGCAGTACTTC
CASSYSSSYEQYF
>13|-|many|TRBV29-1|TRBJ2-7
TGCAGCGTTGGGGTAGGCCACTCCTACGAGCAGTACTTC
CSVGVGHSYEQYF
>15|-|few|TRBV18|TRBJ2-3
TGTGCCAGCTCACCAGGAGGGGTAATCCCAGATACGCAGTATTTT
CASSPGGVIPDTQYF
>18|TRBD2|many|TRBV20-1|TRBJ2-2
TGCAGTGCCAGCATACCGGGACTAGCGGATTTATACACCGGGGAGCTGTTTTTT
CSASIPGLADLYTGELFF
>13|-|many|TRBV5-1|TRBJ2-7
TGCGCCAGCAGCTTGTACAGGGCCTACGAGCAGTACTTC
CASSLYRAYEQYF
>17|-|many|TRBV5-1|TRBJ2-1
TGCGCCAGCACCCAGAACGCATATCGGCACTCCTACAATGAGCAGTTCTTC
CASTQNAYRHSYNEQFF
>14|TRBD1|once|TRBV15|TRBJ2-7
TGTGCCACCAGCAGGGCAGGGGGCATGTACGAGCAGTACTTC
CATSRAGGMYEQYF